The 32 T cell receptor beta chains in this list originate from one sample, sequenced in a study of blood T cell repertoires in COVID-19. Generated by immunoSEQ multiplex PCR, the TCRdb table keeps only in-frame clones and is missing some. Here the sample spans approximately 65,000 clones, around 86% being singletons. Sequenced: peripheral blood. These receptors came from a man between 40 and 49 years old with acute or convalescent COVID-19.

The chain is built from TRBV3-1 (or the pseudogene TRBV3-2) and TRBJ1-5; 10 nucleotides match TRBD1. CDR3 length: 14 amino acids. The ends lost 4 bases at V and 6 bases at J; junction bases unmatched: 3. CDR1 and CDR2 from the germline V gene are LGHDT and YNNKEL (reference sequence). The CDR3 sequence: CASSPRTGGQPQHF. The CDR3 bases are TGTGCCAGCAGCCCCCGGACAGGGGGTCAGCCCCAGCATTTT.

The genes are TRBV11-2 and TRBJ2-2, with 12 positions matching TRBD2. J gave up 4 bases and V 6 bases, and 9 bases lay outside the gene matches. Germline V gene lookup returns CDR1 SGHAT and CDR2 FQNNGV. The CDR3 is 17 amino acids. The CDR3 nucleotides are TGTGCCAGCAGGGAACGACTAGCGGGGGAACTCACCGGGGAGCTGTTTTTT. Encoded protein: CASRERLAGELTGELFF.

The chain uses TRBV5-5 and TRBJ2-7; 10 bases align to TRBD2. Trimming took 1 base from V and 2 from J; bases not matched to a gene: 0. This CDR3 contains 14 residues. Germline loops: CDR1 SGHKS, CDR2 YYEKEE (reference sequence). The CDR3 spells CASSLLAGAYEQYF. The CDR3 bases are TGTGCCAGCAGCTTGCTAGCGGGGGCCTACGAGCAGTACTTC.

This chain links TRBV7-9 with TRBJ2-7, with D possibly being TRBD1 (6 bases). Deletions cut 5 bases from V and 3 bases from J, with 20 bases between. The V gene's germline CDR1 is SEHNR and CDR2 FQNEAQ (reference sequence). The length of the CDR3 is 16 residues. CDR3 in amino acids: CASSPVRQEPYYEQYF. The CDR3 nucleotides are TGTGCCAGCAGCCCCGTTCGACAGGAACCATACTACGAGCAGTACTTC.

The rearrangement links TRBV5-1 to TRBJ1-1, with a weak D call TRBD1 (6 bases). V was clipped by 3 bases and J by 3 bases, with 18 bases between them. The CDR3 has 16 residues. CDR1 SGHRS and CDR2 YFSETQ come from the germline V gene. Written as DNA, the CDR3 is TGCGCCAGCAGCTCTACTACAGGGACGGGCCACACTGAAGCTTTCTTT. Amino acids: CASSSTTGTGHTEAFF.

The chain combines TRBV11-2 with TRBJ1-1, with 7 bases aligning to TRBD1. After removal of 2 bases from V and 4 bases from J, the junction contained 7 bases not matched to a gene. The germline gives CDR1 SGHAT, CDR2 FQNNGV. This CDR3 has 15 residues. CDR3 residues: CASSLILGDSTEAFF. CDR3 DNA sequence: TGTGCCAGCAGCTTAATATTAGGGGACAGCACTGAAGCTTTCTTT.

The chain carries TRBV6-5 and TRBJ2-5; TRBD1 matches at 8 bases. After removal of 6 bases from V and 4 bases from J, the junction contained 10 bases not matched to a gene. Germline V gene data show CDR1 as MNHEY and CDR2 as SVGAGI. CDR3 size: 15 residues. CDR3 region: CASRKETGEVETQYF. The CDR3 bases are TGTGCCAGCAGAAAAGAGACAGGGGAGGTAGAGACCCAGTACTTC.

CDR3 region: CASSSTTGTGDGYTF. The CDR3 DNA sequence: TGCGCCAGCAGCTCAACGACCGGGACAGGGGATGGCTACACCTTC. The chain links TRBV5-1 to TRBJ1-2, with 10 nucleotides matching TRBD1. CDR1 SGHRS and CDR2 YFSETQ come from the germline V gene. There are 15 residues in the CDR3. Trimming took 3 bases from V and 6 from J; bases not matched to a gene: 8.

The chain recombines TRBV28 with TRBJ1-5; 9 positions agree with TRBD1. The CDR3 contains 16 residues. V lost 6 bases and J lost 3; bases outside the gene matches: 9. In germline, CDR1 is MDHEN, CDR2 SYDVKM. The chain's CDR3 is CASSLTGGRVNQPQHF. The CDR3 DNA reads as TGTGCCAGCAGCCTTACAGGGGGCAGAGTCAATCAGCCCCAGCATTTT.

The chain joins TRBV25-1 to TRBJ1-6; 8 bases are shared with TRBD1. Germline CDR1 reads MGHDK; CDR2 reads SYGVNS. The CDR3 consists of 15 residues. Trimming removed 5 bases from V and 9 bases from J; junction bases left unmatched: 9. The CDR3 DNA reads as TGTGCCAGCAGTCAATTGGACAGGGCAGGTTCACCCCTCCACTTT. Protein product: CASSQLDRAGSPLHF.

In this sample, this clone turned up a few times. This chain links TRBV2 with TRBJ1-2; possible D gene TRBD1, 5 bases. Germline V gives CDR1 SNHLY, CDR2 FYNNEI. The CDR3 is 11 residues long. The V end lost 6 bases, the J end lost 6 bases, and 8 bases lay between the germline ends. The CDR3 sequence: CASRSGHGYTF. DNA for the CDR3: TGTGCCAGCAGGTCAGGGCATGGCTACACCTTC.

CDR3 DNA sequence: TGTGCCAGCCGGGACAGCCTTCGGGGTGTCAATCAGCCCCAGCATTTT. It specifies CASRDSLRGVNQPQHF. V gene TRBV2 combines with J gene TRBJ1-5; 7 nucleotides match TRBD1. Per germline, CDR1 SNHLY and CDR2 FYNNEI. J was trimmed by 3 bases and V by 8 bases; bases with no gene match: 13. CDR3 size: 16 residues.

This clone was found a few times. V gene TRBV10-3 combines with J gene TRBJ1-5; D is uncertain. CDR1 and CDR2 (germline): ENHRY, SYGVKD. The CDR3 loop spans 12 amino acids. Trimming left V 1 base short and J 4 bases short, with 2 bases between. This chain's CDR3 is CAISELNQPQHF. The CDR3, as DNA: TGTGCCATCAGTGAGTTAAATCAGCCCCAGCATTTT.

This clone was recorded many times. The rearrangement uses TRBV6-2 or TRBV6-3 and TRBJ1-2; D remains ambiguous. The CDR3 has 11 amino acids. V was clipped by 4 bases and J by 7 bases, with 7 bases between them. Germline V gives CDR1 MNHEY, CDR2 SVGEGT. The CDR3 protein is CASSFPGGYTF. The CDR3, as DNA: TGTGCCAGCAGTTTCCCAGGTGGCTACACCTTC.

The rearrangement uses TRBV19 and TRBJ1-5; D might be TRBD1 (6 bases). The CDR3 is 16 amino acids. Germline CDR1 LNHDA, CDR2 SQIVND (reference sequence). Trimming took 0 bases from V and 0 from J, leaving 9 bases between them. The CDR3 DNA follows: TGTGCCAGTAGTATAGACGACAGGCCTAGCAATCAGCCCCAGCATTTT. This translates into CASSIDDRPSNQPQHF. Full variable domain (outside the CDR3, taken from reference TRBV19 and TRBJ1-5): DGGITQSPKYLFRKEGQNVTLSCEQNLNHDAMYWYRQDPGQGLRLIYYSQIVNDFQKGDIAEGYSVSREKKESFPLTVTSAQKNPTAFYLCASSIDDRPSNQPQHFGDGTRLSIL.

The CDR3, as DNA: TGCGCCAGCAGACAGACAAGCACTGAAGCTTTCTTT. It encodes CASRQTSTEAFF. This chain connects TRBV5-1 to TRBJ1-1, with unresolved D. The V and J ends lost 5 bases and 4 bases respectively, with 9 bases between them. The CDR3 has 12 amino acids. Germline V lookup: CDR1 SGHRS, CDR2 YFSETQ.

The chain joins TRBV5-4 to TRBJ1-3; tentatively, D is TRBD1 (6 bases). This CDR3 is 15 amino acids long. CDR1 SGHNT and CDR2 YYREEE come from the germline V gene (reference sequence). The germline V and J ends were trimmed by 2 bases and 0 bases, with 9 bases remaining between them. This CDR3 reads CASSLQGPSGNTIYF. The CDR3 nucleotides read TGTGCCAGCAGCTTACAGGGTCCCTCTGGAAACACCATATATTTT.

The genes are TRBV14 and TRBJ2-3; D is uncertain. CDR1 and CDR2 (germline): SGHDN, FVKESK. The V end lost 1 base, the J end lost 2 bases, and 13 bases lay between the germline ends. The CDR3 length is 16 residues. CDR3 DNA sequence: TGTGCCAGCAGCCAAGTCGTAGGTGGGCCCACAGATACGCAGTATTTT. Residues: CASSQVVGGPTDTQYF. The full variable domain, its missing parts supplied by reference TRBV14 and TRBJ2-3, is EAGVTQFPSHSVIEKGQTVTLRCDPISGHDNLYWYRRVMGKEIKFLLHFVKESKQDESGMPNNRFLAERTGGTYSTLKVQPAELEDSGVYFCASSQVVGGPTDTQYFGPGTRLTVL.

The rearrangement links TRBV18 to TRBJ2-3, with a possible D match to TRBD2 (6 bases). V dropped 2 bases and J dropped 3 bases, with 18 bases sitting between them. The V gene's germline CDR1 is KGHSH and CDR2 LQKENI. CDR3 size: 17 residues. This chain's CDR3 is CASSPRVRIAETDTQYF. CDR3 nucleotide sequence: TGTGCCAGCTCACCAAGGGTGCGAATAGCGGAAACAGATACGCAGTATTTT.

V is TRBV27 and J is TRBJ1-6; D uncertain. The CDR3 spans 16 residues. The V and J ends lost 3 bases and 0 bases respectively, with 9 bases between them. Germline V gene sequence: CDR1 MNHEY, CDR2 SMNVEV (reference sequence). The CDR3 DNA reads as TGTGCCAGCAGTTTCAGTGGAGGCTCCTATAATTCACCCCTCCACTTT. Protein: CASSFSGGSYNSPLHF.

The chain couples TRBV6-6 to TRBJ1-2; TRBD1 matches at 8 bases. The V gene's germline CDR1 is MNHNY and CDR2 SVGAGI (reference sequence). The junction had 8 bases not matched to a gene; V was cut back by 6 bases and J by 8 bases. The CDR3 extends over 13 amino acids. CDR3 in amino acids: CASSQTGERGYTF. CDR3 DNA sequence: TGTGCCAGCAGCCAGACAGGGGAGCGCGGCTACACCTTC.

The chain combines TRBV7-9 with TRBJ1-1; tentatively, D is TRBD1 (6 bases). Germline lookup yields CDR1 SEHNR and CDR2 FQNEAQ (reference sequence). The V and J ends lost 5 bases and 5 bases respectively, with 9 bases between them. CDR3 length: 12 residues. The CDR3, as DNA: TGTGCCAGCAGCACGCAGGGGACTGAAGCTTTCTTT. Translated: CASSTQGTEAFF.

This chain joins TRBV18 and TRBJ2-1, with 13 bases matching TRBD2. Germline CDR1 KGHSH, CDR2 LQKENI. This CDR3 has 16 amino acids. V lost 3 bases, J lost 7 bases, and 6 bases stayed unmatched. CDR3: CASSPMTSGGKNEQFF. The CDR3 coding sequence is TGTGCCAGCTCACCGATGACTAGCGGGGGGAAGAATGAGCAGTTCTTC.

This clone has only one observation. This chain links TRBV10-3 with TRBJ1-5; maybe TRBD1 (6 bases). The germline CDR1 and CDR2 sequences are ENHRY and SYGVKD. V gave up 2 bases and J gave up 7 bases, with 9 bases separating them. The length of the CDR3 is 13 residues. CDR3 DNA: TGTGCCATCAGTGAGAAGGACAGACAGCCCCAGCATTTT. Translated, it gives CAISEKDRQPQHF.

This chain uses TRBV6-5 with TRBJ1-1; D perhaps matches TRBD1 (6 bases). V lost 5 bases to trimming and J lost 8 bases, with 9 bases between them. CDR1 MNHEY and CDR2 SVGAGI come from the germline V gene. The CDR3 is made up of 11 amino acids. The CDR3 spells CASSRQGEAFF. The DNA of the CDR3 is TGTGCCAGCAGTCGCCAGGGGGAAGCTTTCTTT.

This CDR3 is CASSLGSAAGRSYNSPLHF. CDR3 nucleotides: TGTGCCAGCAGTTTAGGGTCGGCAGCCGGGAGGTCCTATAATTCACCCCTCCACTTT. V usage is TRBV27 and J usage is TRBJ1-6; no firm D call. The CDR3 covers 19 residues. V was clipped by 2 bases and J by 1 base, with 18 bases between them. Germline-derived CDR1 and CDR2 are MNHEY and SMNVEV (reference sequence).

The gene calls are TRBV10-3 and TRBJ2-4; 8 bases are a match to TRBD2. The junction had 7 bases not matched to a gene; V was cut back by 3 bases and J by 3 bases. The CDR3 runs to 16 residues. Germline V gene sequence: CDR1 ENHRY, CDR2 SYGVKD. The CDR3 sequence: CAISDPGGPDKNIQYF. DNA of the CDR3: TGTGCCATCAGTGACCCGGGGGGGCCTGACAAAAACATTCAGTACTTC.

This chain connects TRBV12-3 or TRBV12-4 to TRBJ2-7; 7 positions agree with TRBD1. With 6 bases clipped from V and 4 bases from J, the junction kept 6 bases outside the gene matches. This CDR3 has 13 residues. This chain's CDR3 is CASRAGTAYEQYF. CDR3 in DNA: TGTGCCAGCAGGGCCGGGACAGCTTACGAGCAGTACTTC.

The chain joins TRBV7-2 to TRBJ2-1; 9 nucleotides match TRBD2. V lost 2 bases, J lost 4 bases, and 9 bases stayed unmatched. The germline CDR1 and CDR2 sequences are SGHTA and FQGNSA. There are 17 residues in the CDR3. Written as DNA, the CDR3 is TGTGCCAGCAGCTTAAGGGTCGCGGGGGGGTTATACAATGAGCAGTTCTTC. Translation: CASSLRVAGGLYNEQFF.

The chain employs TRBV5-1 and TRBJ2-2; a weak D match, TRBD2 (6 bases). With 4 bases removed from V and 2 bases from J, the gap between germline ends came to 12 bases. Germline values: CDR1 SGHRS, CDR2 YFSETQ. The CDR3 loop spans 15 amino acids. In nucleotides, the CDR3 is TGCGCCAGCAGCCCAGGACTACCTAACACCGGGGAGCTGTTTTTT. This codes for CASSPGLPNTGELFF.

This clone was seen a handful of times. The chain has TRBV18 and TRBJ1-6, with TRBD1 as a possible D gene (5 bases). Per the germline V gene, CDR1 is KGHSH and CDR2 is LQKENI. The germline V and J ends were trimmed by 0 bases and 13 bases, with 16 bases remaining between them. The CDR3 spans 15 residues. DNA for the CDR3: TGTGCCAGCTCACCACCTTCCCAGGGTTTAGGGCCCCTCCACTTT. Translation: CASSPPSQGLGPLHF.

This chain uses TRBV7-3 with TRBJ1-3, with D possibly matching TRBD1 (5 bases). CDR3 size: 15 residues. Trimming removed 1 base at V and 4 bases at J, with 11 bases between. Germline assignment: CDR1 SGHTA and CDR2 FQGTGA. CDR3 amino acids: CASSLSRDAGNTIYF. Here the CDR3 DNA reads TGTGCCAGCAGCTTAAGCAGGGATGCAGGAAACACCATATATTTT.